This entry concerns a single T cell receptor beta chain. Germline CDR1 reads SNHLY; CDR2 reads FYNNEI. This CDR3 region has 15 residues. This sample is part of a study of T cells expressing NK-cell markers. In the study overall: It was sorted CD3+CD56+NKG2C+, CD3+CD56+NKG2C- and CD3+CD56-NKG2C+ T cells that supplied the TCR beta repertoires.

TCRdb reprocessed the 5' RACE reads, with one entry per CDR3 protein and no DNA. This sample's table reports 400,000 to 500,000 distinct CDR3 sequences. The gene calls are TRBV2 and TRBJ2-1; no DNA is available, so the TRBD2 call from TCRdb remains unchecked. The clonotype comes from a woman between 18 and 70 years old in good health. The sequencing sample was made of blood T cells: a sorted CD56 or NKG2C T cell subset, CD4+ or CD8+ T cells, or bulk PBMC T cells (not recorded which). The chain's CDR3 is CASSVWTSGGNEQFF.